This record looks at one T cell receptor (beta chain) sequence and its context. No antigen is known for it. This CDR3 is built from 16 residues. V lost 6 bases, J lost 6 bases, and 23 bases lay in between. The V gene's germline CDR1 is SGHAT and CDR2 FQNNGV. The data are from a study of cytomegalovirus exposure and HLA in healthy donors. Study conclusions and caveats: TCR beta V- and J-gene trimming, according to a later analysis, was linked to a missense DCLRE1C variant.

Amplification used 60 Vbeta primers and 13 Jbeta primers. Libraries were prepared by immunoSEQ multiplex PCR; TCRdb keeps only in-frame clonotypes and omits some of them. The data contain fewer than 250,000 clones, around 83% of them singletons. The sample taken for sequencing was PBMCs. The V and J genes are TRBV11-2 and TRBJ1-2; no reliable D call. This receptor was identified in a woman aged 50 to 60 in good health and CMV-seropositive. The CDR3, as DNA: TGTGCCAGCAGAAATCTAACAATCCGGGAGAGACATGGCTACACCTTC. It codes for CASRNLTIRERHGYTF. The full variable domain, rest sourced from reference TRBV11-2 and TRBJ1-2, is EAGVAQSPRYKIIEKRQSVAFWCNPISGHATLYWYQQILGQGPKLLIQFQNNGVVDDSQLPKDRFSAERLKGVDSTLKIQPAKLEDSAVYLCASRNLTIRERHGYTFGSGTRLTVV.